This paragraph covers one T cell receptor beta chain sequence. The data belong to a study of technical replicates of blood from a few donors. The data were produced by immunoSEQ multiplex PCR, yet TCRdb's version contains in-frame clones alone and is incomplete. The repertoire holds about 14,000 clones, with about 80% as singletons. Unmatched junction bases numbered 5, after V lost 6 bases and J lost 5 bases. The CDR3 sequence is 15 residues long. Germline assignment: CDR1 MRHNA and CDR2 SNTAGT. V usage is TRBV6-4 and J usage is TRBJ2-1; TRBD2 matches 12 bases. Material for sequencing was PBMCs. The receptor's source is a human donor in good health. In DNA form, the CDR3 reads TGTGCCAGCAGCCCAGGACTAGCGGGAAACAATGAGCAGTTCTTC. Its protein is CASSPGLAGNNEQFF.